This paragraph reports one TCR beta chain. Those enrolled in Seattle joined during active infection and were followed longitudinally afterward. Data came from immunoSEQ multiplex PCR; TCRdb stores just in-frame clones and leaves some out. This sample has 250,000 to 350,000 clones, with 70% to 85% found just once. This sample was included in a study of blood T cell repertoires in COVID-19. Overall study: Acute and convalescent COVID-19 samples came from the United States, Italy and Spain. Sample material is recorded as cDNA or gDNA derived from T cells, B-cell-depleted T cells, or PBMCs.

The CDR3 has 18 amino acids. The germline CDR1 and CDR2 sequences are SGHDT and YYEEEE. V lost 5 bases to trimming and J lost 3 bases, with 23 bases between them. The chain employs TRBV5-6 and TRBJ2-2; a possible D gene is TRBD2 (5 bases). The clonotype originates from a human donor with COVID-19, enrolled during active disease. The donor label of this sample is uncertain. The specimen sequenced was peripheral blood. CDR3 sequence (DNA): TGTGCCAGCAGGGACCGCACTAGTCTCTATGGGGACACCGGGGAGCTGTTTTTT. It specifies CASRDRTSLYGDTGELFF.